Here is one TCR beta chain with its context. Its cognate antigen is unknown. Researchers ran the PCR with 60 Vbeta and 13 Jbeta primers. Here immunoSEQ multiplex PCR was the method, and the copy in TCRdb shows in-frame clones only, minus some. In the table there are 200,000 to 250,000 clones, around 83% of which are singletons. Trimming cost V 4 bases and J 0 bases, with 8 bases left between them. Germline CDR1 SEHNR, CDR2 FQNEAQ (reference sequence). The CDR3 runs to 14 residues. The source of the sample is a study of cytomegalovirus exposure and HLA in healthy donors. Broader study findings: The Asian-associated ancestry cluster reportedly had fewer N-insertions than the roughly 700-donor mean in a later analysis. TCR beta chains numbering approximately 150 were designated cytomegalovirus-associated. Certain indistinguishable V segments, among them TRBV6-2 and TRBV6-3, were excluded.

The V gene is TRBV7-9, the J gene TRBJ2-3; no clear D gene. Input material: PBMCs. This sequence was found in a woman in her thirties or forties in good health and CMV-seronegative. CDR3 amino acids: CASSSRHSTDTQYF. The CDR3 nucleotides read TGTGCCAGCAGCTCGCGACACAGCACAGATACGCAGTATTTT.